This section outlines one T cell receptor (beta chain) sequence together with its context. This specimen belongs to a study of shared clonotypes between healthy human individuals. The naive CD8 subset, CD45RO-negative cells positively selected for CCR7, excluded terminally differentiated effector memory CD45RA+ cells. Germline values: CDR1 SGHAT, CDR2 FQNNGV. This CDR3 has 16 amino acids. The trim removed 6 bases at V and 4 bases at J, leaving 12 bases unmatched. The test was conducted at deep level. Sequencing used immunoSEQ multiplex PCR; TCRdb keeps in-frame clones, though not all of them. In the table there are 650,000 to 800,000 clones, 92% of which are singletons.

The sample was naive CD8+ T cells sorted from blood. This clonotype was obtained from a man aged 30 to 39 in good health. The rearrangement uses TRBV11-2 and TRBJ2-7; 10 positions agree with TRBD2. CDR3 amino acids: CASSVTGLAEVYEQYF. The DNA for the CDR3 is TGTGCCAGCAGTGTTACAGGACTAGCGGAAGTATACGAGCAGTACTTC. The whole variable domain, remainder taken from reference TRBV11-2 and TRBJ2-7, is EAGVAQSPRYKIIEKRQSVAFWCNPISGHATLYWYQQILGQGPKLLIQFQNNGVVDDSQLPKDRFSAERLKGVDSTLKIQPAKLEDSAVYLCASSVTGLAEVYEQYFGPGTRLTVT.